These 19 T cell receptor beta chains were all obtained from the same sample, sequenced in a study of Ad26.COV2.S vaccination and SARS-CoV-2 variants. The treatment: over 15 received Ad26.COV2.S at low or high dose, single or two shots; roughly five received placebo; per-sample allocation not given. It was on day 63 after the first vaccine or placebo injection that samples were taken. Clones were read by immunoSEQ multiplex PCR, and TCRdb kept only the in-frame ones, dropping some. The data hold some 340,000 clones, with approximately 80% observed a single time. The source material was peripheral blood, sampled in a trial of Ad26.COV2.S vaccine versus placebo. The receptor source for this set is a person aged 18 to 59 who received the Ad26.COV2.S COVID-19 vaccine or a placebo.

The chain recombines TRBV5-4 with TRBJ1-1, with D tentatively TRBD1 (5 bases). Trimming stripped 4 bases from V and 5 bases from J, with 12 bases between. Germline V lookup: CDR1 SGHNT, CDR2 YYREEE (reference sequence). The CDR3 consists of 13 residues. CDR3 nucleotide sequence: TGTGCCAGCAGCCTAGGGACGGCTACTGAAGCTTTCTTT. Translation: CASSLGTATEAFF.

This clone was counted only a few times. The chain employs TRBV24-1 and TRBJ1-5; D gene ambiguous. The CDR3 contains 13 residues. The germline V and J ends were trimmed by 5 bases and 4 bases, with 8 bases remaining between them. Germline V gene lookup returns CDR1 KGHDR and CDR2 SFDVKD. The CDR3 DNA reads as TGTGCCACCAGTGTGTCCGCTAATCAGCCCCAGCATTTT. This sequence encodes CATSVSANQPQHF.

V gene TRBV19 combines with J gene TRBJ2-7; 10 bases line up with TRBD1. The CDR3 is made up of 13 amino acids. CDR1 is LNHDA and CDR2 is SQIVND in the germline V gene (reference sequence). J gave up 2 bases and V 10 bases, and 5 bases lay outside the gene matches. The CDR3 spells CATRQGATYEQYF. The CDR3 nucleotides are TGTGCCACTAGACAGGGGGCCACCTACGAGCAGTACTTC.

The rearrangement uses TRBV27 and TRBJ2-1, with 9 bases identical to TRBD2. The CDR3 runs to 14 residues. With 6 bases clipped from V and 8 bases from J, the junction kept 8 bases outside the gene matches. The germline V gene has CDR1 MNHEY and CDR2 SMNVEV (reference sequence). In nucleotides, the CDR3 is TGTGCCAGCAGCAACCGCCTAGCGGGGCATGAGCAGTTCTTC. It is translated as CASSNRLAGHEQFF.

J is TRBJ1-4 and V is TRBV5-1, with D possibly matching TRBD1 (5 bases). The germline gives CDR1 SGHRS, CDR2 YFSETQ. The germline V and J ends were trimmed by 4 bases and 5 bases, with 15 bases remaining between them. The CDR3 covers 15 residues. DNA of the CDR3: TGCGCCAGCAGCGGCCAGGGTCAGGAGAATGAAAAACTGTTTTTT. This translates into CASSGQGQENEKLFF.

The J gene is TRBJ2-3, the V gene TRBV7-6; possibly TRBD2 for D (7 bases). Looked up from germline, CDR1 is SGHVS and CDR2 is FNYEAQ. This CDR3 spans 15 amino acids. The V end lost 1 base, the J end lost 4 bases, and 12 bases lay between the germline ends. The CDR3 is CASSLVGGASDTQYF. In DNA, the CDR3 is TGTGCCAGCAGCTTAGTTGGGGGGGCCTCAGATACGCAGTATTTT.

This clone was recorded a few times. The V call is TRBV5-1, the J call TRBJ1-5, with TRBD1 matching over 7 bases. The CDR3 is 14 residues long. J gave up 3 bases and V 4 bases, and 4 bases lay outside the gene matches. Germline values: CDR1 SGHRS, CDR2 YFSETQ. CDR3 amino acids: CASSPGTANQPQHF. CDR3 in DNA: TGCGCCAGCAGCCCCGGGACAGCCAATCAGCCCCAGCATTTT.

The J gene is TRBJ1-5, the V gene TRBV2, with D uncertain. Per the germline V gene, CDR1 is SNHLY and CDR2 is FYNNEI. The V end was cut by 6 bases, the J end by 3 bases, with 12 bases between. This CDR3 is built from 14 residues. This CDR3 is CASRSGNYNQPQHF. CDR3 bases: TGTGCCAGCAGGTCGGGGAACTACAATCAGCCCCAGCATTTT.

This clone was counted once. The CDR3 DNA sequence: TGCGCCAGCAGCCAAGGTGTTTGGGACAGGGGGAGCTACACCTTC. Encoded protein: CASSQGVWDRGSYTF. This sequence joins TRBV4-1 and TRBJ1-2, with 11 positions matching TRBD1. Unmatched junction bases numbered 7, after V lost 1 base and J lost 9 bases. Germline values: CDR1 MGHRA, CDR2 YSYEKL. The length of the CDR3 is 15 residues.

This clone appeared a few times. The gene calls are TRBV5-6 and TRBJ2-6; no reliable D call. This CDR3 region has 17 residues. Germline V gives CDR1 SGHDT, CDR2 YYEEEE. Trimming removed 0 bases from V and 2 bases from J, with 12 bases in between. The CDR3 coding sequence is TGTGCCAGCAGCTTGGTATTACGTGGAGCTGGGGCCAACGTCCTGACTTTC. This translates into CASSLVLRGAGANVLTF.

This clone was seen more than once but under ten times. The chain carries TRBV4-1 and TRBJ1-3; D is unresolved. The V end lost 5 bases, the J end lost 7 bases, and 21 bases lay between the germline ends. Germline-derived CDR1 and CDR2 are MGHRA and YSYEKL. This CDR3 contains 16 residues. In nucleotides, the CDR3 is TGCGCCAGCAGCAGACAACTGGGAGGGAAGAGGAACACCATATATTTT. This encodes CASSRQLGGKRNTIYF.

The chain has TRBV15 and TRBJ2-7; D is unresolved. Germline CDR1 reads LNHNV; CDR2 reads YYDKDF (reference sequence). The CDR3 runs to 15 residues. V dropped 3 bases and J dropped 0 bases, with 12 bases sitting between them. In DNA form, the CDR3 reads TGTGCCACCAGCAGTTTGGAAGGCCACTCCTACGAGCAGTACTTC. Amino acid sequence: CATSSLEGHSYEQYF.

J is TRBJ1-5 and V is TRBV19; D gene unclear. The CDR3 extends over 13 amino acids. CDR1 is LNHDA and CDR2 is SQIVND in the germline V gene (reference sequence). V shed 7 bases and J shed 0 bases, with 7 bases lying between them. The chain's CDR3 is CASTYTSNQPQHF. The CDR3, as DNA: TGTGCCAGTACTTACACTAGCAATCAGCCCCAGCATTTT.

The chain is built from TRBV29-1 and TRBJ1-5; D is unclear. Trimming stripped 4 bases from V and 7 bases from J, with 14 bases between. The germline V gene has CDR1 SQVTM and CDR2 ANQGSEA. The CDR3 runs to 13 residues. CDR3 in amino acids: CSVGEFTGQPQHF. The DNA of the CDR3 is TGCAGCGTTGGGGAGTTTACGGGGCAGCCCCAGCATTTT.

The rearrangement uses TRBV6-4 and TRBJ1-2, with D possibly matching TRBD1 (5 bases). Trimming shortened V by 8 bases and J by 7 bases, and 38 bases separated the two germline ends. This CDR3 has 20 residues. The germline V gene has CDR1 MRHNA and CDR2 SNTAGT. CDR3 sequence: CASAVKYSRGTPTAVGGYTF. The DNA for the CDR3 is TGTGCCAGCGCAGTAAAATATTCTCGGGGGACGCCTACCGCCGTGGGTGGCTACACCTTC.

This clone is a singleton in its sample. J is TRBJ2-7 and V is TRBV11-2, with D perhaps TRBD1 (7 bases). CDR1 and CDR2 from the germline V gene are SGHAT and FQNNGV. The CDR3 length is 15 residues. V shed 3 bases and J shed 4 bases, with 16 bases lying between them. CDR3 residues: CASSLVRDSQYEQYF. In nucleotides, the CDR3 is TGTGCCAGCAGCTTGGTGCGGGACAGCCAATACGAGCAGTACTTC.

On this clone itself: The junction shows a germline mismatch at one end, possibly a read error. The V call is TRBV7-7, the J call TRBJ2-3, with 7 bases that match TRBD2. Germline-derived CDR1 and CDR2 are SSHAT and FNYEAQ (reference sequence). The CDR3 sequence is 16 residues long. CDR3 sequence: CASSLSGGRNTDTQYF. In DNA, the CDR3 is TGTGCTAGCAGCCTGTCCGGCGGGAGAAACACAGATACGCAGTATTTT.

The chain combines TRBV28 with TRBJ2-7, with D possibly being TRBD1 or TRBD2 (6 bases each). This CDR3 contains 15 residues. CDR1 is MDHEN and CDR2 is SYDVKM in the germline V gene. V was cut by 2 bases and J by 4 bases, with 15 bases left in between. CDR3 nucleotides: TGTGCCAGCAGTTTAAGCGGGCAGGGGTTGTACGAGCAGTACTTC. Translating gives CASSLSGQGLYEQYF.

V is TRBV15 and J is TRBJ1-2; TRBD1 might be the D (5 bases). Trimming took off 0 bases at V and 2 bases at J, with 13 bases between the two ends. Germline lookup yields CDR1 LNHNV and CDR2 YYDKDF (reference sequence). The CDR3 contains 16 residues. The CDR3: CATSRDSAQGNYGYTF. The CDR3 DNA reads TGTGCCACCAGCAGAGATTCAGCCCAGGGCAACTATGGCTACACCTTC. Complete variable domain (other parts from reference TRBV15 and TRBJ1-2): DAMVIQNPRYQVTQFGKPVTLSCSQTLNHNVMYWYQQKSSQAPKLLFHYYDKDFNNEADTPDNFQSRRPNTSFCFLDIRSPGLGDTAMYLCATSRDSAQGNYGYTFGSGTRLTVV.